The T cell receptor (beta chain) under discussion was sequenced for a study of T cells in Graves' hyperthyroidism and ophthalmopathy. Study observations and caveats: Most expanded thyroid clonotypes above 0.001 also appeared in blood.

Amplified regions were TCR beta CDR3 sequences from RNA transcripts. The HTBI primer set served for first-round RT-PCR of the TCR CDR3. TCRdb ran MiXCR on the multiplex PCR reads and lists one entry per CDR3 protein. The table records hundreds of thousands of distinct CDR3 sequences, about 45% of them present only once. Regarding this clonotype: Its specificity is unknown.

Germline V gene sequence: CDR1 SGHTA, CDR2 FQGNSA. Trimming took 9 bases from V and 6 from J, leaving 15 bases between them. The CDR3 has 13 residues. Sequencing used peripheral blood or thyroid tissue (not recorded which). The source of this sequence is an adult man with Graves' disease, either hyperthyroidism or ophthalmopathy (not recorded which). This chain joins TRBV7-2 and TRBJ1-5; weak D call: TRBD1 (5 bases). In nucleotides, the CDR3 is TGTGCCAGTAGTCCGTGGGGACTTCAGCCCCAGCATTTT. This encodes CASSPWGLQPQHF.